Below, 25 T cell receptor beta chains from the same sample are listed, as sequenced in a study of blood T cell repertoires in COVID-19. Assay: immunoSEQ multiplex PCR; the TCRdb copy retains only in-frame clones and omits some. The sample lists 240,000 or so clones; roughly 91% were seen once. Sequenced material: PBMCs or T cells enriched from blood (not recorded which). The receptor set was obtained from a man aged 35 to 55 who had recovered from COVID-19.

There are many counts of this clone. The rearrangement uses TRBV4-3 and TRBJ2-7; 8 nucleotides agree with TRBD2. Trimming took 4 bases from V and 2 from J; bases not matched to a gene: 7. Germline assignment: CDR1 LGHNA and CDR2 YSLEER. The CDR3 contains 15 residues. The CDR3 reads CASSRGTRAAYEQYF. In DNA form, the CDR3 reads TGCGCCAGCAGCCGAGGGACTAGGGCAGCCTACGAGCAGTACTTC.

This chain links TRBV28 with TRBJ1-5, with D maybe TRBD1 (6 bases). CDR1 is MDHEN, CDR2 SYDVKM, per germline. The CDR3 totals 15 residues. The V gene lost 2 bases and the J gene lost 3 bases, with 11 bases spanning the gap. DNA for the CDR3: TGTGCCAGCAGTTTAAAACAGGGAGCCAATCAGCCCCAGCATTTT. It yields the protein CASSLKQGANQPQHF.

This clone was recorded once. The V gene is TRBV5-1, the J gene TRBJ2-1, with D maybe TRBD2 (6 bases). The germline V and J ends were trimmed by 0 bases and 2 bases, with 12 bases remaining between them. Germline V lookup: CDR1 SGHRS, CDR2 YFSETQ. This CDR3 region has 16 residues. The CDR3: CASSLVAGPPYNEQFF. The CDR3 DNA sequence: TGCGCCAGCAGCTTGGTTGCGGGACCCCCCTACAATGAGCAGTTCTTC.

This chain connects TRBV5-6 to TRBJ2-7; D perhaps matches TRBD2 (6 bases). From germline, CDR1 is SGHDT and CDR2 YYEEEE. V lost 1 base and J lost 6, with 17 bases in between. This CDR3 spans 15 amino acids. In DNA form, the CDR3 reads TGTGCCAGCAGCTTGATAGGGACTGGAAGGGGCGAGCAGTACTTC. Translating gives CASSLIGTGRGEQYF.

This clone is medium-sized in the sample. The chain carries TRBV15 and TRBJ2-7; 7 positions agree with TRBD1. The CDR3 is 14 residues long. V gave up 2 bases and J gave up 2 bases; unmatched junction bases: 3. The germline CDR1 and CDR2 sequences are LNHNV and YYDKDF (reference sequence). The CDR3 sequence is CATSRPGQTYEQYF. The CDR3 region has the DNA TGTGCCACCAGCAGACCGGGACAGACCTACGAGCAGTACTTC.

This chain connects TRBV4-1 to TRBJ2-1, with D possibly being TRBD2 (6 bases). Germline V lookup: CDR1 MGHRA, CDR2 YSYEKL. The CDR3 is 16 residues long. Trimming left V 3 bases short and J 6 bases short, with 18 bases between. In DNA, the CDR3 is TGCGCCAGCAGCCATGATTGGAGGGACGTAATCAATGAGCAGTTCTTC. It codes for CASSHDWRDVINEQFF.

This chain joins TRBV6-2 or TRBV6-3 and TRBJ1-5; D is unclear. Germline values: CDR1 MNHEY, CDR2 SVGEGT. V lost 5 bases and J lost 2, with 13 bases in between. The CDR3 has 15 amino acids. The CDR3 loop reads CASSAAPRGNQPQHF. DNA of the CDR3: TGTGCCAGCAGTGCGGCCCCGAGGGGCAATCAGCCCCAGCATTTT.

This clone appeared a single time. The V gene is TRBV15, the J gene TRBJ2-7, with TRBD1 identical over 8 bases. J lost 3 bases, V lost 1 base, and 17 bases had no gene match. The V gene's germline CDR1 is LNHNV and CDR2 YYDKDF (reference sequence). The CDR3 consists of 19 residues. This CDR3 is CATSRGQDRGYGSLYEQYF. The CDR3 nucleotides read TGTGCCACCAGCAGAGGACAAGACAGGGGATACGGGAGTCTCTACGAGCAGTACTTC.

The V and J genes are TRBV24-1 and TRBJ2-7; 14 positions agree with TRBD2. Germline CDR1 and CDR2: KGHDR and SFDVKD. J lost 7 bases, V lost 5 bases, and 6 bases had no gene match. CDR3 size: 15 residues. The CDR3 loop reads CATSGTGLAGGEQYF. The DNA for the CDR3 is TGTGCCACCAGTGGGACTGGACTAGCGGGAGGTGAGCAGTACTTC.

The genes are TRBV7-9 and TRBJ1-1; the D gene is possibly TRBD1 (6 bases). Trimming cost V 4 bases and J 1 base, with 10 bases left between them. The CDR3 sequence is 14 residues long. Germline V gene data show CDR1 as SEHNR and CDR2 as FQNEAQ (reference sequence). CDR3 sequence: CASSSRDKNTEAFF. The CDR3 DNA follows: TGTGCCAGCAGCTCCCGGGACAAGAACACTGAAGCTTTCTTT.

This chain connects TRBV29-1 to TRBJ2-3, with 10 bases matching TRBD2. The ends lost 6 bases at V and 3 bases at J; junction bases unmatched: 3. CDR1 and CDR2 (germline): SQVTM, ANQGSEA. CDR3 size: 13 residues. The chain's CDR3 is CSVTSGMTDTQYF. CDR3 DNA: TGCAGCGTAACTAGCGGGATGACAGATACGCAGTATTTT.

The rearrangement joins TRBV19 to TRBJ1-1; perhaps TRBD1 as D (5 bases). The germline CDR1 and CDR2 sequences are LNHDA and SQIVND (reference sequence). There are 14 residues in the CDR3. The ends were cut back, 1 base at V and 6 bases at J, with 12 bases in the middle. The CDR3 DNA sequence: TGTGCCAGTAGTATAGGTCCAGGGAGGCCTGAAGCTTTCTTT. Encoded protein: CASSIGPGRPEAFF.

The chain employs TRBV13 and TRBJ1-2, with a possible D match to TRBD1 (6 bases). CDR1 and CDR2 from the germline V gene are PRHDT and FYEKMQ (reference sequence). The CDR3 loop spans 16 amino acids. V lost 2 bases, J lost 5 bases, and 18 bases lay in between. The CDR3 protein is CASSLLGATWGYGYTF. The DNA of the CDR3 is TGTGCCAGCAGCTTATTGGGGGCCACGTGGGGGTATGGCTACACCTTC.

This chain connects TRBV10-3 to TRBJ2-5; 8 bases agree with TRBD1. This CDR3 region has 14 residues. Germline V CDR1 and CDR2: ENHRY, SYGVKD. The V and J ends lost 3 bases and 2 bases, in that order; junction bases with no gene match: 2. This CDR3 is CAISDHRGQETQYF. For the CDR3, the DNA is TGTGCCATCAGTGACCACAGGGGGCAAGAGACCCAGTACTTC.

In the case of this clone: The sample carries other DNA sequences with the same CDR3. The V and J genes are TRBV11-2 and TRBJ2-5, with 10 bases identical to TRBD1. Germline lookup yields CDR1 SGHAT and CDR2 FQNNGV. The CDR3 runs 15 residues. V lost 3 bases and J lost 4; bases outside the gene matches: 5. The CDR3 DNA is TGTGCCAGCAGCTTGGGGGACAGGGGAAGAGAGACCCAGTACTTC. This codes for CASSLGDRGRETQYF.

The chain combines TRBV7-2 with TRBJ2-2; TRBD1 matches 8 bases. Germline V lookup: CDR1 SGHTA, CDR2 FQGNSA. With V trimmed by 3 bases and J by 2 bases, 5 bases remained unmatched. The CDR3 contains 16 residues. DNA for the CDR3: TGTGCCAGCAGCTTCCAGGGGGCCTCAAACACCGGGGAGCTGTTTTTT. Its translation: CASSFQGASNTGELFF.

The V gene is TRBV19, the J gene TRBJ2-7, with TRBD1 matching 8 bases. The V segment lost 6 bases and the J segment 1 base; nucleotides outside the gene matches: 5. Germline V gene data show CDR1 as LNHDA and CDR2 as SQIVND (reference sequence). The CDR3 runs to 14 residues. Here the CDR3 reads CASRTGVGSYEQYF. Written as DNA, the CDR3 is TGTGCCAGTAGGACAGGGGTAGGATCCTACGAGCAGTACTTC.

This rearrangement joins TRBV4-3 to TRBJ2-7; D remains unclear. Germline V lookup: CDR1 LGHNA, CDR2 YSLEER. CDR3 size: 17 residues. Trimming cost V 2 bases and J 1 base, with 18 bases left between them. The CDR3 DNA sequence: TGCGCCAGCAGCCAAACTTCCGGTACAGCAATTTCCTACGAGCAGTACTTC. Translating gives CASSQTSGTAISYEQYF.

The chain couples TRBV6-5 to TRBJ1-5; tentative D call: TRBD1 (6 bases). Germline V lookup: CDR1 MNHEY, CDR2 SVGAGI. V was clipped by 6 bases and J by 3 bases, with 12 bases between them. CDR3 length equals 14 residues. The CDR3 sequence is CASRKDSTNQPQHF. The CDR3 DNA follows: TGTGCCAGCAGGAAGGACAGCACCAATCAGCCCCAGCATTTT.

The rearrangement uses TRBV6-5 and TRBJ2-7; tentatively, D is TRBD1 (6 bases). Germline V gene lookup returns CDR1 MNHEY and CDR2 SVGAGI. The V gene lost 0 bases and the J gene lost 1 base, with 13 bases spanning the gap. The CDR3 runs 16 residues. The DNA for the CDR3 is TGTGCCAGCAGTTACTCGGTACAGGGCCCATCCTACGAGCAGTACTTC. Protein product: CASSYSVQGPSYEQYF.

The sample holds one count of this clone. The genes are TRBV25-1 and TRBJ2-2; TRBD1 might be the D (6 bases). V gave up 1 base and J gave up 3 bases, with 9 bases separating them. The CDR3 spans 15 residues. Germline V gene sequence: CDR1 MGHDK, CDR2 SYGVNS. The CDR3 is CASSESRGYTGELFF. The CDR3 bases are TGTGCCAGCAGTGAATCCAGGGGCTACACCGGGGAGCTGTTTTTT.

The rearrangement uses TRBV29-1 and TRBJ2-2; TRBD1 is a possible D gene (5 bases). The V gene's germline CDR1 is SQVTM and CDR2 ANQGSEA. Trimming took 8 bases from V and 1 from J, leaving 11 bases between them. The CDR3 sequence is 13 residues long. As DNA, the CDR3 is TGCAGCATTCAGGGCGGGAACACCGGGGAGCTGTTTTTT. Translation gives CSIQGGNTGELFF.

The CDR3 reads CATGQGYNEQFF. In DNA, the CDR3 is TGTGCCACTGGACAGGGATACAATGAGCAGTTCTTC. V is TRBV7-3 and J is TRBJ2-1; 8 bases align to TRBD1. The germline V gene encodes CDR1 SGHTA and CDR2 FQGTGA. This CDR3 comprises 12 residues. Germline trimming cut 10 bases from V and 4 bases from J; bases unmatched to any gene: 3. Drawing the rest from reference TRBV7-3 and TRBJ2-1, the complete variable domain is GAGVSQTPSNKVTEKGKYVELRCDPISGHTALYWYRQSLGQGPEFLIYFQGTGAADDSGLPNDRFFAVRPEGSVSTLKIQRTERGDSAVYLCATGQGYNEQFFGPGTRLTVL.

The chain is built from TRBV7-2 and TRBJ1-1; weak D call: TRBD1 (5 bases). The V gene's germline CDR1 is SGHTA and CDR2 FQGNSA. V was trimmed by 2 bases and J by 1 base, leaving 14 bases between them. The CDR3 is made up of 16 amino acids. The CDR3 DNA reads as TGTGCCAGCAGCTTAAGGAGGGGTGGCCCGAACACTGAAGCTTTCTTT. Protein: CASSLRRGGPNTEAFF.

For this clone: Other DNA variants within this sample encode the same CDR3. The rearrangement links TRBV6-5 to TRBJ1-2, with D perhaps TRBD1 (5 bases). Per germline, CDR1 MNHEY and CDR2 SVGAGI. This CDR3 region has 13 residues. V was clipped by 6 bases and J by 2 bases, with 10 bases between them. The CDR3 sequence is CASSYPGNYGYTF. CDR3 DNA sequence: TGTGCCAGCAGCTACCCAGGGAACTATGGCTACACCTTC.